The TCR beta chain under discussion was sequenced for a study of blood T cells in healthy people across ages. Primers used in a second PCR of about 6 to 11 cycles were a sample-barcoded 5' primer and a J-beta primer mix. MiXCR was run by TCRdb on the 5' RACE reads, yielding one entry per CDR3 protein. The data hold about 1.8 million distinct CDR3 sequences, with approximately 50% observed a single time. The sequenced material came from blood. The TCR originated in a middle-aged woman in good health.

The CDR3 here is CASSLDGTDNEQFF. The CDR3 DNA reads as TGCGCCAGCAGCTTGGATGGGACAGACAATGAGCAGTTCTTC. The chain recombines TRBV5-1 with TRBJ2-1, with 7 bases lining up with TRBD1. The CDR3 spans 14 residues. Germline CDR1 SGHRS, CDR2 YFSETQ. Trimming cost V 0 bases and J 5 bases; bases outside gene matches: 2.